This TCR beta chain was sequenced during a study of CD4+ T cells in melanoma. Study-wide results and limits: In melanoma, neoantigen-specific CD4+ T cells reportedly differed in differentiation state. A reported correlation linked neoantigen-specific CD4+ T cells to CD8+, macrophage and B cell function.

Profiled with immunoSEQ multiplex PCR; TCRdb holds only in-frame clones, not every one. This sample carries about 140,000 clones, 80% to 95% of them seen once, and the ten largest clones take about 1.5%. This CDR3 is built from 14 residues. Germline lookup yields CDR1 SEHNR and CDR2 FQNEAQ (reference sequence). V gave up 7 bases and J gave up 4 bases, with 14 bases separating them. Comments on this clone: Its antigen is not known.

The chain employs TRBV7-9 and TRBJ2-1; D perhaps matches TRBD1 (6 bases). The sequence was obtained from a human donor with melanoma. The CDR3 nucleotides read TGTGCCAGCACCCAAAGAGGGGGATACAATGAGCAGTTCTTC. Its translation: CASTQRGGYNEQFF.